A selection of T cell receptor beta chains follows, all from one sample in a study of blood T cell repertoires in COVID-19. Produced via immunoSEQ multiplex PCR; TCRdb's table is partial and in-frame only. The sample contains around 100,000 clones, nearly 90% of which appear only once. Specimen: peripheral blood. These receptors were collected from a man aged 50-60 years in a cohort sampled during active COVID-19. The CDR3 runs from the conserved cysteine through the conserved F or W. Each record gives: J gene, clone size, V gene, D gene, CDR3 protein, CDR3 DNA. D genes are given only for firm matches. Size values are once, few and many counts, or a class for expanded clones, and some rows have none.

J gene: TRBJ1-4
clone size: NA
V gene: TRBV11-2
D gene: TRBD1
CDR3 protein: CASSLRQGVWNEKLFF
CDR3 DNA: TGTGCCAGCAGCTTGCGACAGGGGGTCTGGAATGAAAAACTGTTTTTT

J gene: TRBJ1-6
clone size: once
V gene: TRBV2
D gene: NA
CDR3 protein: CASSGQVENSPLHF
CDR3 DNA: TGTGCCAGCAGTGGACAGGTCGAAAATTCACCCCTCCACTTT

J gene: TRBJ1-1
clone size: NA
V gene: TRBV2
D gene: TRBD1
CDR3 protein: CASSGDRRSAFF
CDR3 DNA: TGTGCCAGCAGTGGGGACAGGCGGTCGGCTTTCTTT

J gene: TRBJ1-5
clone size: NA
V gene: TRBV28
D gene: NA
CDR3 protein: CASSLNPGTNQPQHF
CDR3 DNA: TGTGCCAGCAGTTTAAATCCGGGGACTAATCAGCCCCAGCATTTT

J gene: TRBJ2-5
clone size: NA
V gene: TRBV5-5
D gene: NA
CDR3 protein: CASSLASWRGETQYF
CDR3 DNA: TGTGCCAGCAGCTTGGCCTCTTGGCGGGGAGAGACCCAGTACTTC

J gene: TRBJ1-1
clone size: NA
V gene: TRBV7-9
D gene: NA
CDR3 protein: CASSLPTDRSEAFF
CDR3 DNA: TGTGCCAGCAGCTTACCGACCGATCGGAGTGAAGCTTTCTTT

J gene: TRBJ2-2
clone size: many
V gene: TRBV18
D gene: NA
CDR3 protein: CASSPAPWRPRTGELFF
CDR3 DNA: TGTGCCAGCTCACCAGCGCCCTGGAGACCCCGGACCGGGGAGCTGTTTTTT

J gene: TRBJ2-1
clone size: once
V gene: TRBV5-6
D gene: NA
CDR3 protein: CASSLIELREQFF
CDR3 DNA: TGTGCCAGCAGCTTGATCGAACTCCGTGAGCAGTTCTTC

J gene: TRBJ2-1
clone size: NA
V gene: TRBV6-1
D gene: TRBD1
CDR3 protein: CASSALPGTGANEQFF
CDR3 DNA: TGTGCCAGCAGTGCACTACCCGGGACAGGGGCCAATGAGCAGTTCTTC

J gene: TRBJ2-2
clone size: NA
V gene: TRBV5-6
D gene: NA
CDR3 protein: CASRPRQNTGELFF
CDR3 DNA: TGTGCCAGCAGGCCGCGACAAAACACCGGGGAGCTGTTTTTT

J gene: TRBJ2-5
clone size: NA
V gene: TRBV5-4
D gene: TRBD2
CDR3 protein: CASSLSGGPRETQYF
CDR3 DNA: TGTGCCAGCAGTCTTTCGGGGGGGCCGAGAGAGACCCAGTACTTC

J gene: TRBJ2-3
clone size: NA
V gene: TRBV28
D gene: TRBD2
CDR3 protein: CASSRRSGAENTQYF
CDR3 DNA: TGTGCCAGCAGTCGACGTAGCGGGGCCGAAAATACGCAGTATTTT

J gene: TRBJ1-1
clone size: NA
V gene: TRBV5-1
D gene: NA
CDR3 protein: CASSLDQGPNTEAFF
CDR3 DNA: TGCGCCAGCAGCTTAGATCAGGGGCCGAACACTGAAGCTTTCTTT

J gene: TRBJ1-1
clone size: NA
V gene: TRBV29-1
D gene: NA
CDR3 protein: CSARAGGRNTEAFF
CDR3 DNA: TGCAGCGCCCGAGCCGGTGGGAGGAACACTGAAGCTTTCTTT

J gene: TRBJ1-2
clone size: NA
V gene: TRBV7-2
D gene: NA
CDR3 protein: CASSWRGDGYTF
CDR3 DNA: TGTGCCAGCAGCTGGAGGGGTGATGGCTACACCTTC

J gene: TRBJ1-5
clone size: NA
V gene: TRBV6-2/TRBV6-3
D gene: NA
CDR3 protein: CASSLNGQSLNQPQHF
CDR3 DNA: TGTGCCAGCAGTCTTAATGGACAGTCATTAAATCAGCCCCAGCATTTT

J gene: TRBJ1-2
clone size: NA
V gene: TRBV19
D gene: NA
CDR3 protein: CASSITYVNGYTF
CDR3 DNA: TGTGCCAGTAGTATCACATACGTTAATGGCTACACCTTC

J gene: TRBJ2-2
clone size: NA
V gene: TRBV24-1
D gene: TRBD1
CDR3 protein: CATNGQGRGELFF
CDR3 DNA: TGTGCCACTAATGGACAGGGAAGGGGGGAGCTGTTTTTT

J gene: TRBJ2-1
clone size: NA
V gene: TRBV9
D gene: NA
CDR3 protein: CASSPQPFTGNEQFF
CDR3 DNA: TGTGCCAGCAGCCCCCAGCCCTTTACGGGCAATGAGCAGTTCTTC

J gene: TRBJ2-1
clone size: NA
V gene: TRBV3-1/TRBV3-2
D gene: TRBD2
CDR3 protein: CASSHVAGDSYNEQFF
CDR3 DNA: TGTGCCAGCAGCCATGTAGCGGGGGACTCCTACAATGAGCAGTTCTTC

J gene: TRBJ1-3
clone size: few
V gene: TRBV27
D gene: NA
CDR3 protein: CASRGDYSGNTIYF
CDR3 DNA: TGTGCCAGCAGGGGGGACTACTCTGGAAACACCATATATTTT

J gene: TRBJ1-1
clone size: NA
V gene: TRBV2
D gene: NA
CDR3 protein: CASSKESEAFF
CDR3 DNA: TGTGCCAGCAGTAAAGAGAGTGAAGCTTTCTTT

J gene: TRBJ1-2
clone size: NA
V gene: TRBV19
D gene: NA
CDR3 protein: CASAREGINYGYTF
CDR3 DNA: TGTGCCAGTGCGCGGGAGGGGATTAACTATGGCTACACCTTC

J gene: TRBJ2-7
clone size: once
V gene: TRBV5-1
D gene: NA
CDR3 protein: CASSLTGSYEQYF
CDR3 DNA: TGCGCCAGCAGCTTGACAGGTTCCTACGAGCAGTACTTC

J gene: TRBJ1-1
clone size: NA
V gene: TRBV3-1/TRBV3-2
D gene: NA
CDR3 protein: CASSQDGPRSGAFF
CDR3 DNA: TGTGCCAGCAGCCAAGATGGCCCCAGATCAGGAGCTTTCTTT

J gene: TRBJ2-2
clone size: NA
V gene: TRBV3-1/TRBV3-2
D gene: NA
CDR3 protein: CASSQVLVGGELFF
CDR3 DNA: TGTGCCAGCAGCCAAGTACTAGTGGGCGGGGAGCTGTTTTTT

J gene: TRBJ1-1
clone size: NA
V gene: TRBV5-1
D gene: NA
CDR3 protein: CASSLVGAHTEAFF
CDR3 DNA: TGCGCCAGCAGCTTGGTTGGGGCGCACACTGAAGCTTTCTTT

J gene: TRBJ1-5
clone size: NA
V gene: TRBV2
D gene: NA
CDR3 protein: CASSQGFSNQPQHF
CDR3 DNA: TGTGCCAGCAGTCAGGGATTCAGCAATCAGCCCCAGCATTTT

J gene: TRBJ2-1
clone size: NA
V gene: TRBV4-2
D gene: TRBD2
CDR3 protein: CASSQRGAGDSYNEQFF
CDR3 DNA: TGTGCCAGCAGCCAAAGGGGAGCGGGGGATTCCTACAATGAGCAGTTCTTC

J gene: TRBJ2-1
clone size: NA
V gene: TRBV11-3
D gene: NA
CDR3 protein: CASSPGDILTYNEQFF
CDR3 DNA: TGTGCCAGCAGCCCAGGGGACATCTTAACCTACAATGAGCAGTTCTTC

J gene: TRBJ1-1
clone size: NA
V gene: TRBV28
D gene: NA
CDR3 protein: CATLTGNTEAFF
CDR3 DNA: TGTGCCACCCTAACAGGGAACACTGAAGCTTTCTTT

J gene: TRBJ2-3
clone size: few
V gene: TRBV3-1/TRBV3-2
D gene: TRBD2
CDR3 protein: CASSPTSGGSTDTQYF
CDR3 DNA: TGTGCCAGCAGCCCCACTAGCGGGGGGTCCACAGATACGCAGTATTTT

J gene: TRBJ1-2
clone size: NA
V gene: TRBV6-2/TRBV6-3
D gene: TRBD1
CDR3 protein: CASSSPSTGGGYGYTF
CDR3 DNA: TGTGCCAGCAGTTCTCCGTCGACAGGGGGCGGCTATGGCTACACCTTC

J gene: TRBJ1-5
clone size: NA
V gene: TRBV6-2/TRBV6-3
D gene: NA
CDR3 protein: CASSSHQGTILPQHF
CDR3 DNA: TGTGCCAGCAGTTCGCACCAGGGGACTATTCTTCCCCAGCATTTT

J gene: TRBJ1-1
clone size: NA
V gene: TRBV27
D gene: NA
CDR3 protein: CASSLVRLTGSTEAFF
CDR3 DNA: TGTGCCAGCAGTTTAGTACGCTTAACAGGGTCCACTGAAGCTTTCTTT

J gene: TRBJ2-5
clone size: NA
V gene: TRBV15
D gene: NA
CDR3 protein: CATSGGNQETQYF
CDR3 DNA: TGTGCCACCAGCGGCGGGAACCAAGAGACCCAGTACTTC

J gene: TRBJ1-5
clone size: NA
V gene: TRBV7-8
D gene: TRBD1
CDR3 protein: CASSLRDRGGNQPQHF
CDR3 DNA: TGTGCCAGCAGCTTACGGGACAGGGGCGGGAATCAGCCCCAGCATTTT

J gene: TRBJ1-5
clone size: NA
V gene: TRBV6-2/TRBV6-3
D gene: NA
CDR3 protein: CASSYSPTSYSNQPQHF
CDR3 DNA: TGTGCCAGCAGTTACTCCCCAACGAGTTATAGCAATCAGCCCCAGCATTTT

J gene: TRBJ2-2
clone size: NA
V gene: TRBV7-2
D gene: TRBD2
CDR3 protein: CASSLVAGGPTGELFF
CDR3 DNA: TGTGCCAGCAGCTTAGTGGCGGGGGGGCCTACCGGGGAGCTGTTTTTT

J gene: TRBJ2-3
clone size: NA
V gene: TRBV20-1
D gene: NA
CDR3 protein: CSASTTRRLSTDTQYF
CDR3 DNA: TGCAGTGCTAGTACCACTAGGCGCCTAAGCACAGATACGCAGTATTTT

J gene: TRBJ1-1
clone size: once
V gene: TRBV7-9
D gene: NA
CDR3 protein: CASSFLQGMNTEAFF
CDR3 DNA: TGTGCCAGCAGCTTTCTTCAGGGCATGAACACTGAAGCTTTCTTT

J gene: TRBJ2-5
clone size: NA
V gene: TRBV7-2
D gene: NA
CDR3 protein: CASSFRGETQYF
CDR3 DNA: TGTGCCAGCAGCTTCAGGGGAGAGACCCAGTACTTC

J gene: TRBJ1-4
clone size: NA
V gene: TRBV28
D gene: NA
CDR3 protein: CASSSPRGNEKLFF
CDR3 DNA: TGTGCCAGCAGTTCCCCCCGGGGGAATGAAAAACTGTTTTTT

J gene: TRBJ1-1
clone size: NA
V gene: TRBV6-1
D gene: NA
CDR3 protein: CASSESGWGRRGMNTEAFF
CDR3 DNA: TGTGCCAGCAGTGAAAGTGGGTGGGGCAGAAGGGGAATGAACACTGAAGCTTTCTTT

J gene: TRBJ1-1
clone size: few
V gene: TRBV10-3
D gene: NA
CDR3 protein: CAISNGQGNTEAFF
CDR3 DNA: TGTGCCATCTCTAACGGACAAGGGAACACTGAAGCTTTCTTT

J gene: TRBJ1-1
clone size: NA
V gene: TRBV18
D gene: NA
CDR3 protein: CASSPFTGTGTEAFF
CDR3 DNA: TGTGCCAGCTCACCATTCACGGGTACGGGGACTGAAGCTTTCTTT

J gene: TRBJ2-1
clone size: NA
V gene: TRBV5-1
D gene: NA
CDR3 protein: CASSGLGFGPSYNEQFF
CDR3 DNA: TGCGCCAGCAGCGGACTTGGGTTCGGGCCTTCCTACAATGAGCAGTTCTTC

J gene: TRBJ1-2
clone size: NA
V gene: TRBV6-2/TRBV6-3
D gene: NA
CDR3 protein: CASSAPRGEVGYGYTF
CDR3 DNA: TGTGCCAGCAGTGCCCCCCGGGGGGAAGTTGGCTATGGCTACACCTTC

J gene: TRBJ2-5
clone size: NA
V gene: TRBV5-6
D gene: NA
CDR3 protein: CASSLEGVQETQYF
CDR3 DNA: TGTGCCAGCAGCTTGGAGGGAGTCCAAGAGACCCAGTACTTC

J gene: TRBJ1-1
clone size: few
V gene: TRBV19
D gene: NA
CDR3 protein: CASSISRGAMNTEAFF
CDR3 DNA: TGTGCCAGTAGTATCAGTCGGGGAGCCATGAACACTGAAGCTTTCTTT

J gene: TRBJ2-3
clone size: NA
V gene: TRBV7-6
D gene: NA
CDR3 protein: CASSLGPPLARGTDTQYF
CDR3 DNA: TGTGCCAGCAGCTTAGGACCGCCCCTAGCTCGGGGCACAGATACGCAGTATTTT

J gene: TRBJ2-5
clone size: NA
V gene: TRBV12-5
D gene: TRBD1
CDR3 protein: CASGYRGPGETQYF
CDR3 DNA: TGTGCTAGTGGTTACAGGGGGCCGGGAGAGACCCAGTACTTC

J gene: TRBJ1-3
clone size: NA
V gene: TRBV7-2
D gene: NA
CDR3 protein: CASSLERAPPRDTIYF
CDR3 DNA: TGTGCCAGCAGCTTAGAGAGGGCTCCCCCGAGGGACACCATATATTTT

J gene: TRBJ2-7
clone size: NA
V gene: TRBV10-3
D gene: NA
CDR3 protein: CAISPWDTPHYEQYF
CDR3 DNA: TGTGCCATCAGCCCTTGGGACACTCCCCACTACGAGCAGTACTTC

J gene: TRBJ1-3
clone size: NA
V gene: TRBV5-6
D gene: TRBD1
CDR3 protein: CASSGTGGGSGNTIYF
CDR3 DNA: TGTGCCAGCAGCGGCACAGGGGGAGGTTCTGGAAACACCATATATTTT

J gene: TRBJ2-5
clone size: NA
V gene: TRBV7-2
D gene: NA
CDR3 protein: CASSLGTLYQETQYF
CDR3 DNA: TGTGCCAGCAGCTTAGGGACACTCTACCAAGAGACCCAGTACTTC

J gene: TRBJ1-1
clone size: few
V gene: TRBV28
D gene: NA
CDR3 protein: CASSLSGIGNTEAFF
CDR3 DNA: TGTGCCAGCAGTTTATCGGGGATCGGGAACACTGAAGCTTTCTTT

J gene: TRBJ1-2
clone size: NA
V gene: TRBV6-5
D gene: NA
CDR3 protein: CASSYDNRATYGYTF
CDR3 DNA: TGTGCCAGCAGTTACGATAACAGGGCGACCTATGGCTACACCTTC